This is a list of T cell receptor beta chains from one sample in a study of blood T cell repertoires in COVID-19. Data came from immunoSEQ multiplex PCR; TCRdb stores just in-frame clones and leaves some out. The table records about 240,000 clones, around 83% of them present only once. Sequenced material: peripheral blood. The source is a woman of 80 years or more with acute or convalescent COVID-19. The CDR3 runs from the conserved cysteine through the conserved F or W. The D gene is left open where the match is weak. Size is omitted from some rows. Given values are once, few, many or a class for expanded clones.

J gene | clone size | D gene | V gene | CDR3 DNA | CDR3 protein
TRBJ1-1 | NA | TRBD1 | TRBV18 | TGTGCCAGCACCGGACAGGGACAAACTGAAGCTTTCTTT | CASTGQGQTEAFF
TRBJ2-5 | once | TRBD2 | TRBV9 | TGTGCCAGCAGCGGAGGACTAGCGGGGGGCAGGTACCAAGAGACCCAGTACTTC | CASSGGLAGGRYQETQYF
TRBJ2-5 | NA | NA | TRBV20-1 | TGCAGTGCTAGTGGCAGGGGTGGTACACAAGAGACCCAGTACTTC | CSASGRGGTQETQYF
TRBJ2-5 | NA | TRBD2 | TRBV19 | TGTGCCAGTAATAGCGGGCTGAAAGAGACCCAGTACTTC | CASNSGLKETQYF
TRBJ1-2 | NA | NA | TRBV19 | TGTGCCAGTAGAACGAGGACAGCCAACTATGGCTACACCTTC | CASRTRTANYGYTF
TRBJ1-2 | NA | NA | TRBV21-1 | TGTGCCAGCAGCAAAGTCCCCCGAGGCGTCTATGGCTACACCTTC | CASSKVPRGVYGYTF
TRBJ2-3 | NA | TRBD2 | TRBV15 | TGTGCCACCAGCAGGTCGAGCGGGGGGGCAGGAACAGATACGCAGTATTTT | CATSRSSGGAGTDTQYF
TRBJ1-5 | NA | NA | TRBV5-1 | TGCGCCAGCAGCTTGGCGGGGGCGGGGGGCAATCAGCCCCAGCATTTT | CASSLAGAGGNQPQHF
TRBJ2-7 | NA | NA | TRBV5-8 | TGTGCCAGCAGCTTGGGAGGGAGGAACTACGAGCAGTACTTC | CASSLGGRNYEQYF
TRBJ1-2 | NA | TRBD1 | TRBV5-8 | TGTGCCAGCAGCTTGGCTGGACAGGAGGGGTATGGCTACACCTTC | CASSLAGQEGYGYTF
TRBJ1-3 | NA | NA | TRBV10-3 | TGTGCCATCAGGGGCGGGGACTCCGGAAACACCATATATTTT | CAIRGGDSGNTIYF
TRBJ1-1 | many | NA | TRBV7-9 | TGTGCCAGCAGTACTTCTTACACTGAAGCTTTCTTT | CASSTSYTEAFF
TRBJ1-5 | NA | NA | TRBV28 | TGTGCCAGCAGTCCGTCGACAGGATTTAGCAATCAGCCCCAGCATTTT | CASSPSTGFSNQPQHF
TRBJ1-4 | NA | NA | TRBV6-1 | TGTGCCAGCAGTGTAGGGTCCCAATATCAGCAGGGGGAAAAACTGTTTTTT | CASSVGSQYQQGEKLFF
TRBJ2-7 | many | NA | TRBV4-1 | TGCGCCAGCAGCCTAGGACAGTCCTCCTACGAGCAGTACTTC | CASSLGQSSYEQYF
TRBJ1-1 | NA | TRBD1 | TRBV7-9 | TGTGCCAGCAGCGCGGGACAGTACACTGAAGCTTTCTTT | CASSAGQYTEAFF
TRBJ2-2 | NA | NA | TRBV6-5 | TGTGCCAGCAGTTACTCGTCGACAGGTGTTCCCGGGGAGCTGTTTTTT | CASSYSSTGVPGELFF
TRBJ1-5 | once | NA | TRBV24-1 | TGTGCCACCAGTGATCAGTCAGGCGATAGCAATCAGCCCCAGCATTTT | CATSDQSGDSNQPQHF
TRBJ2-7 | NA | TRBD2 | TRBV3-1/TRBV3-2 | TGTGCCAGCAGCCAGACTAGCGGGGGAATCTACGAGCAGTACTTC | CASSQTSGGIYEQYF
TRBJ2-5 | NA | TRBD2 | TRBV14 | TGTGCCAGCAGCCAAGAAATAGGACTAGCGGGAACCCAAGAGACCCAGTACTTC | CASSQEIGLAGTQETQYF
TRBJ2-3 | NA | NA | TRBV5-1 | TGCGCCAGCAGCTTGGGGGGGCAAGTAGATACGCAGTATTTT | CASSLGGQVDTQYF
TRBJ2-2 | NA | NA | TRBV9 | TGTGCCAGCAGCGTAGGACAGATCACCGGGGAGCTGTTTTTT | CASSVGQITGELFF
TRBJ2-3 | NA | TRBD1 | TRBV18 | TGTGCCAGCTCACCTACAGGGGTTAGCACAGATACGCAGTATTTT | CASSPTGVSTDTQYF
TRBJ1-1 | NA | NA | TRBV3-1/TRBV3-2 | TGTGCCAGCAGCCAGGGACATCCGAACACTGAAGCTTTCTTT | CASSQGHPNTEAFF
TRBJ2-1 | NA | TRBD2 | TRBV7-2 | TGTGCCAGCAGCGCGGGACTAGCGGGTGGGAATGAGCAGTTCTTC | CASSAGLAGGNEQFF
TRBJ2-5 | NA | TRBD2 | TRBV7-2 | TGTGCCAGCAGCTTAGACGCGGGGACTACCTCCGACCAGTACTTC | CASSLDAGTTSDQYF
TRBJ1-4 | NA | NA | TRBV5-4 | TGTGCCAGCAGCTTAGACCAGGGGAATGAAAAACTGTTTTTT | CASSLDQGNEKLFF
TRBJ1-1 | NA | TRBD1 | TRBV5-1 | TGCGCCAGCAGCCTGAGACAGGGTAGTGGCACTGAAGCTTTCTTT | CASSLRQGSGTEAFF
TRBJ2-7 | NA | NA | TRBV18 | TGTGCCAGCTCACCGACGGACAGCTACGAGCAGTACTTC | CASSPTDSYEQYF
TRBJ2-7 | NA | TRBD1 | TRBV2 | TGTGCCAGCAGTTCTTTACGGACAGGGAATTATGCCTACGAGCAGTACTTC | CASSSLRTGNYAYEQYF
TRBJ1-2 | NA | NA | TRBV5-4 | TGTGCCAGCAGCTTGGCACAGGAGAAGGGCTACACCTTC | CASSLAQEKGYTF
TRBJ1-5 | NA | NA | TRBV28 | TGTGCCAGTAGGAAGGACTCTGGCAATCAGCCCCAGCATTTT | CASRKDSGNQPQHF
TRBJ2-1 | once | NA | TRBV19 | TGTGCCAGTACCCCCTCAGCGGGACAGGACCTTGGGGAGCAGTTCTTC | CASTPSAGQDLGEQFF
TRBJ1-5 | NA | TRBD1 | TRBV18 | TGTGCCAGCTCACCGGGGGTGCCGACAGGGGGCCATCAGCCCCAGCATTTT | CASSPGVPTGGHQPQHF
TRBJ2-7 | NA | NA | TRBV28 | TGTGCCAGCAGTCTGGGAGGACGGGTCTACGAGCAGTACTTC | CASSLGGRVYEQYF
TRBJ1-1 | NA | NA | TRBV5-4 | TGTGCCAGCAGCTCCAGACAGGACCCGAACACTGAAGCTTTCTTT | CASSSRQDPNTEAFF
TRBJ1-5 | NA | NA | TRBV2 | TGTGCCAGCAGCTCTACAGGGATTCAGCCCCAGCATTTT | CASSSTGIQPQHF
TRBJ2-7 | NA | TRBD1 | TRBV6-1 | TGTGCCAGCAGTGAAGCCTCCGGGACAGGGAGAAACGAGCAGTACTTC | CASSEASGTGRNEQYF
TRBJ2-7 | NA | NA | TRBV3-1/TRBV3-2 | TGTGCCAGCAGCCAGACGGGGATTATGGAGCAGTACTTC | CASSQTGIMEQYF
TRBJ1-5 | NA | TRBD1 | TRBV29-1 | TGCAGCGTTGACCAAACAGGGGAGGCGAGCAATCAGCCCCAGCATTTT | CSVDQTGEASNQPQHF
TRBJ1-2 | NA | NA | TRBV3-1/TRBV3-2 | TGTGCCAGCAGTATGAAGGGGAGGGACTATGGCTACACCTTC | CASSMKGRDYGYTF
TRBJ1-6 | many | TRBD1 | TRBV2 | TGTGCCAGTAAACCGCAGGGGGCCCATTCACCCCTCCACTTT | CASKPQGAHSPLHF
TRBJ1-4 | NA | NA | TRBV7-2 | TGTGCCAGCAGCCCACAGGTTGCAACTAATGAAAAACTGTTTTTT | CASSPQVATNEKLFF
TRBJ1-2 | few | TRBD1 | TRBV29-1 | TGCAGCGTTGCAGGGACAGGGAGCGACTATGGCTACACCTTC | CSVAGTGSDYGYTF
TRBJ2-7 | once | NA | TRBV6-5 | TGTGCCAGCAGTTACTCGAACCCAGGTGTCGAGCAGTACTTC | CASSYSNPGVEQYF
TRBJ2-7 | NA | TRBD1 | TRBV28 | TGTGCCAGCAGTCCCCACTCAGGGGGCTCCTACGAGCAGTACTTC | CASSPHSGGSYEQYF
TRBJ2-3 | NA | TRBD2 | TRBV14 | TGTGCCAGCAGCCATGATCTAGCGGGGGGAACAGATACGCAGTATTTT | CASSHDLAGGTDTQYF
TRBJ1-2 | NA | NA | TRBV5-1 | TGCGCCAGCAGCAGCTCGGGATCTAACTATGGCTACACCTTC | CASSSSGSNYGYTF
TRBJ2-7 | NA | NA | TRBV5-1 | TGCGCCAGCAGCTTGGACGGTACTTCCTCCTACGAGCAGTACTTC | CASSLDGTSSYEQYF
TRBJ1-6 | few | NA | TRBV6-6 | TGTGCCAGCAGTTACACTCAGGGTGCCTTGAATTCACCCCTCCACTTT | CASSYTQGALNSPLHF
TRBJ2-5 | NA | TRBD2 | TRBV9 | TGTGCCAGCAGCGTAGGAGTTAGCGGGGGGGGAGAGACCCAGTACTTC | CASSVGVSGGGETQYF
TRBJ1-6 | NA | NA | TRBV5-6 | TGTGCCAGCACCCGGGGTAGCTCCTATAATTCACCCCTCCACTTT | CASTRGSSYNSPLHF
TRBJ1-6 | NA | NA | TRBV5-6 | TGTGCCAGCAGCTTGGAGGCCAGGGGAAATTCACCCCTCCACTTT | CASSLEARGNSPLHF
TRBJ1-1 | NA | NA | TRBV2 | TGTGCCAGCACCGCGGGGGGGCATACTGAAGCTTTCTTT | CASTAGGHTEAFF
TRBJ1-2 | NA | TRBD1 | TRBV28 | TGTGCCAGCAGTCTCCCACGGACAGGTGGCTATGGCTACACCTTC | CASSLPRTGGYGYTF